The next 20 T cell receptor beta chains were all read from a single sample in a study of cytomegalovirus exposure and HLA in healthy donors. Researchers ran the PCR with 60 Vbeta and 13 Jbeta primers. The data were produced by immunoSEQ multiplex PCR, yet TCRdb's version contains in-frame clones alone and is incomplete. This table holds approximately 190,000 clones, approximately 81% found once. The sequencing sample was made of PBMCs. The source is a man between 50 and 59 years old in good health and CMV-seronegative.

This clone was counted only a few times. This chain links TRBV27 with TRBJ2-1; 10 bases are a match to TRBD2. Germline CDR1 and CDR2: MNHEY and SMNVEV (reference sequence). The CDR3 loop spans 14 amino acids. V trimming: 10 bases; J trimming: 6 bases; junction bases outside the gene matches: 9. In DNA, the CDR3 is TGTGCCACCTTAAGAGCGGGGGGGAGCAATGAGCAGTTCTTC. Protein product: CATLRAGGSNEQFF.

This chain links TRBV7-2 with TRBJ1-1, with D tentatively TRBD1 (5 bases). The CDR3 extends over 13 amino acids. CDR1 and CDR2 from the germline V gene are SGHTA and FQGNSA. Trimming cost V 5 bases and J 4 bases, with 11 bases left between them. The CDR3: CASSPRRGTEAFF. DNA for the CDR3: TGTGCCAGCAGCCCCCGGAGGGGCACTGAAGCTTTCTTT.

The chain couples TRBV15 to TRBJ1-2; 9 bases align to TRBD1. The CDR3 loop spans 16 amino acids. V lost 5 bases, J lost 2 bases, and 9 bases stayed unmatched. The germline gives CDR1 LNHNV, CDR2 YYDKDF (reference sequence). CDR3 in DNA: TGTGCCACCAGCGGTCCGGGACAGGGAAACAACTATGGCTACACCTTC. It specifies CATSGPGQGNNYGYTF.

The chain employs TRBV10-3 and TRBJ2-7, with TRBD2 matching 7 bases. V lost 0 bases to trimming and J lost 0 bases; unmatched junction nucleotides: 2. Germline V CDR1 and CDR2: ENHRY, SYGVKD. This CDR3 is 15 amino acids long. Written as DNA, the CDR3 is TGTGCCATCAGTGAGTCCCCGGGGGGCTCCTACGAGCAGTACTTC. Translating it yields CAISESPGGSYEQYF.

The V and J genes are TRBV19 and TRBJ2-1, with a tentative D call TRBD2 (5 bases). The CDR3 covers 15 residues. The V end was cut by 6 bases, the J end by 5 bases, with 17 bases between. The germline CDR1 and CDR2 sequences are LNHDA and SQIVND (reference sequence). In nucleotides, the CDR3 is TGTGCCAGTAGCGGCGGGCCCTCATTTAACAATGAGCAGTTCTTC. Its protein product is CASSGGPSFNNEQFF.

To note about this clone: One junction end does not reproduce the germline sequence, and a read error may be involved. This chain joins TRBV7-9 and TRBJ2-7, with D maybe TRBD2 (7 bases). The CDR3 has 14 amino acids. Germline CDR1 is SEHNR and CDR2 is FQNEAQ (reference sequence). The CDR3 bases are TGTTCCAGCAGCGGGGTCAGGGGAACTTACGAGCAGTACTTC. Translation gives CSSSGVRGTYEQYF.

The rearrangement joins TRBV11-2 to TRBJ1-2; the D gene is possibly TRBD1 (6 bases). V dropped 0 bases and J dropped 8 bases, with 13 bases sitting between them. The germline CDR1 and CDR2 sequences are SGHAT and FQNNGV. The CDR3 is 14 amino acids. CDR3 bases: TGTGCCAGCAGCTTAGACCAGGGGAAAGGGGGCTACACCTTC. Translated: CASSLDQGKGGYTF.

The CDR3 spells CASSPGGEGQPQHF. In DNA, the CDR3 is TGTGCCAGCTCACCAGGCGGGGAGGGTCAGCCCCAGCATTTT. This chain connects TRBV18 to TRBJ1-5; D gene unclear. Trimming left V 2 bases short and J 6 bases short, with 11 bases between. Germline CDR1 KGHSH, CDR2 LQKENI. The length of the CDR3 is 14 residues.

The chain employs TRBV6-5 and TRBJ1-2; D remains unclear. Germline assignment: CDR1 MNHEY and CDR2 SVGAGI. The CDR3 has 14 amino acids. V was clipped by 6 bases and J by 0 bases, with 11 bases between them. CDR3 region: CASSRGPSNYGYTF. In nucleotides, the CDR3 is TGTGCCAGCAGCCGGGGTCCTTCTAACTATGGCTACACCTTC.

The V call is TRBV5-4, the J call TRBJ1-5; no clear D. The CDR3 runs to 16 residues. CDR1 SGHNT and CDR2 YYREEE come from the germline V gene (reference sequence). The ends were cut back, 0 bases at V and 4 bases at J, with 14 bases in the middle. CDR3 protein: CASSLGGYNGNQPQHF. DNA of the CDR3: TGTGCCAGCAGCTTGGGTGGGTACAACGGGAATCAGCCCCAGCATTTT. The entire variable domain, with the rest obtained from reference TRBV5-4 and TRBJ1-5, is as follows: ETGVTQSPTHLIKTRGQQVTLRCSSQSGHNTVSWYQQALGQGPQFIFQYYREEENGRGNFPPRFSGLQFPNYSSELNVNALELDDSALYLCASSLGGYNGNQPQHFGDGTRLSIL.

The chain carries TRBV6-5 and TRBJ2-6, with D uncertain. Per germline, CDR1 MNHEY and CDR2 SVGAGI. V shed 3 bases and J shed 0 bases, with 6 bases lying between them. The CDR3 runs 15 residues. The CDR3: CASSYSSSGANVLTF. The CDR3 DNA reads TGTGCCAGCAGTTATTCCTCCTCTGGGGCCAACGTCCTGACTTTC.

This clone was found a few times. The V and J genes are TRBV5-1 and TRBJ2-1; 15 nucleotides line up with TRBD2. This CDR3 spans 15 amino acids. V gave up 7 bases and J gave up 4 bases; unmatched junction bases: 3. Looked up from germline, CDR1 is SGHRS and CDR2 is YFSETQ. The CDR3 is CASHGLAGGYNEQFF. Here the CDR3 DNA reads TGCGCCAGCCACGGACTAGCGGGGGGGTACAATGAGCAGTTCTTC.

V usage is TRBV7-3 and J usage is TRBJ2-2; D is possibly TRBD2 (5 bases). The CDR3 has 14 amino acids. Between the trimmed V and J ends, which lost 5 bases and 4 bases, there was a span of 11 bases. The germline V gene has CDR1 SGHTA and CDR2 FQGTGA. The DNA of the CDR3 is TGTGCCAGCAGCATCTCGGGGTTCACCGGGGAGCTGTTTTTT. Protein: CASSISGFTGELFF.

The chain couples TRBV5-1 to TRBJ2-1; TRBD1 is a possible D gene (5 bases). CDR3 length: 14 amino acids. V was shortened by 5 bases and J by 7 bases, with 16 bases between the two germline ends. Germline V gene data show CDR1 as SGHRS and CDR2 as YFSETQ. Here the CDR3 DNA reads TGCGCCAGCAGTTCAGGTGGCAGGGAAAATGAGCAGTTCTTC. It yields the protein CASSSGGRENEQFF.

The V and J genes are TRBV10-3 and TRBJ2-1; TRBD1 agrees at 7 bases. The germline gives CDR1 ENHRY, CDR2 SYGVKD. V gave up 10 bases and J gave up 2 bases; unmatched junction bases: 8. The length of the CDR3 is 14 residues. CDR3 in amino acids: CATEDGQAYNEQFF. The CDR3 DNA is TGTGCCACCGAAGACGGACAGGCCTACAATGAGCAGTTCTTC.

This chain links TRBV4-2 with TRBJ2-3; TRBD2 matches 10 bases. Per the germline V gene, CDR1 is LGHNA and CDR2 is YNFKEQ. This CDR3 spans 16 amino acids. V was clipped by 2 bases and J by 5 bases; unmatched bases: 7. CDR3 sequence reads: CASSQISGGVGDTQYF. The DNA for the CDR3 is TGTGCCAGCAGCCAAATCAGCGGGGGGGTGGGAGATACGCAGTATTTT.

The CDR3: CASSPGEGMGSYEQYF. CDR3 nucleotide sequence: TGCGCCAGCAGCCCTGGGGAGGGGATGGGATCCTACGAGCAGTACTTC. V gene TRBV5-1 combines with J gene TRBJ2-7; 7 nucleotides align to TRBD2. The CDR3 is 16 residues long. Unmatched junction bases numbered 11, after V lost 4 bases and J lost 1 base. Germline lookup yields CDR1 SGHRS and CDR2 YFSETQ.

For the CDR3, the DNA is TGTGCCAGCAGTGTCACTAGCGGGACCCAGCCGTTGACCCAGTACTTC. Protein sequence: CASSVTSGTQPLTQYF. This rearrangement joins TRBV6-6 to TRBJ2-5, with 10 bases identical to TRBD2. The CDR3 loop spans 16 amino acids. Per the germline V gene, CDR1 is MNHNY and CDR2 is SVGAGI (reference sequence). Unmatched junction bases numbered 13, after V lost 5 bases and J lost 7 bases.

In its sample, this clone was seen once. This rearrangement joins TRBV7-2 to TRBJ1-3; D gene uncertain. CDR1 SGHTA and CDR2 FQGNSA come from the germline V gene. This CDR3 contains 16 residues. Trimming stripped 0 bases from V and 4 bases from J, with 13 bases between. CDR3 DNA: TGTGCCAGCAGCTTAGCGAGGAGAAGCCTCGGAAACACCATATATTTT. Amino acids: CASSLARRSLGNTIYF.

This clone has only one observation. Sequence at one end of the junction differs from germline and may be a read error. The rearrangement joins TRBV7-9 to TRBJ1-1, with D possibly being TRBD1 (6 bases). The CDR3 has 16 amino acids. Germline V lookup: CDR1 SEHNR, CDR2 FQNEAQ (reference sequence). For the CDR3, the DNA is TGTTCCAGCAGCTCAAGTAACAGGGTGGTAGGGACTGAAGCTTTCTTT. As protein: CSSSSSNRVVGTEAFF.